This TCR beta chain derives from a study of shared clonotypes between healthy human individuals. General study results and limits: Clonotype sharing levels among donors were expected to vary with sequencing depth.

On this clone: No antigen is known for it.

The data were produced by immunoSEQ multiplex PCR, yet TCRdb's version contains in-frame clones alone and is incomplete. The sample holds about 2,100,000 clones, approximately 94% seen once. CD45RO-negative, CCR7-selected cells formed the naive CD8 fraction, which excluded terminally differentiated effector memory CD45RA+ cells. Donors, without exception, were Caucasian adults residing in Nashville, Tennessee. Germline CDR1 and CDR2: LNHDA and SQIVND (reference sequence). V gave up 6 bases and J gave up 2 bases, with 9 bases separating them. This CDR3 spans 13 amino acids. The sequencing sample was made of naive CD8+ T cells from PBMCs. The rearrangement links TRBV19 to TRBJ2-3; the D is unclear. The receptor comes from a man younger than 35 in good health. Some clones in this sample may be carry-over from other donors' samples. The CDR3 here is CASSSRFTDTQYF. Written as DNA, the CDR3 is TGTGCCAGTAGCTCGAGGTTCACAGATACGCAGTATTTT.